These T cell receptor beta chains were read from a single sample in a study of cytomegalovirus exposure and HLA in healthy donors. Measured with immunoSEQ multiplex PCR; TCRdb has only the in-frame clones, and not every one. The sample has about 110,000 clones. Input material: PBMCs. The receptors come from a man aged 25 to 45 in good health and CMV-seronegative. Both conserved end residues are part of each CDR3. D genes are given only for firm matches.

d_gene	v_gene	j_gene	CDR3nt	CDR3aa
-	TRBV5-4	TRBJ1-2	TGTGCCAGCAGTCTGGGGGGCGGGGGTGACTACACCTTC	CASSLGGGGDYTF
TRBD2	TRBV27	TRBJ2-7	TGTGCCAGCGGACGATCCGGGACTAGCGGGGCCGCCCGGCATGAGCAGTACTTC	CASGRSGTSGAARHEQYF
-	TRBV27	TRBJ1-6	TGTGCCAGCAGTTTACTCGGTTCACCCCTCCACTTT	CASSLLGSPLHF
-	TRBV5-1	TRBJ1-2	TGCGCCAGCAGCCCCCAGGGGCCGGATGGCTACACCTTC	CASSPQGPDGYTF
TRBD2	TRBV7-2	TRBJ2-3	TGTGCCAGCACCCGGACTAGCGGGGGTTTCACAGATACGCAGTATTTT	CASTRTSGGFTDTQYF
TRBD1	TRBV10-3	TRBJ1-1	TGTGCCATCAGTGACCGCGGACAGGGGGCCCTCGGCGGCACTGAAGCTTTCTTT	CAISDRGQGALGGTEAFF
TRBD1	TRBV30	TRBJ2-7	TGTGCCTGGGGCGCCGGGACAGCGCAGTACTTC	CAWGAGTAQYF
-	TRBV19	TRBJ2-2	TGTGCCAGTAGTCGGAGGGGCAGCGGATCGAACACCGGGGAGCTGTTTTTT	CASSRRGSGSNTGELFF
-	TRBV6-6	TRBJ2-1	TGTGCCAGCAGTTCCGGGACAAACTCCTACAATGAGCAGTTCTTC	CASSSGTNSYNEQFF
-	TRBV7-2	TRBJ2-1	TGTGCCAGCAGCTTAGGCAGGATTTCTTACAATGAGCAGTTCTTC	CASSLGRISYNEQFF
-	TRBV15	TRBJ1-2	TGTGCCACCAGCAGGAGATTCACAGCTAACTATGGCTACACCTTC	CATSRRFTANYGYTF
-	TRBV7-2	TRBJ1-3	TGTGCCAGCAGCTTAGATGGACAGCGGAACACCATATATTTT	CASSLDGQRNTIYF
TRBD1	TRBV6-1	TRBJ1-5	TGTGCCAGCAGTGAAGGAATAGGGGGCCGGCCCCAGCATTTT	CASSEGIGGRPQHF
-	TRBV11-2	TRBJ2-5	TGTGCCAGCAGCCCTCCGGGTGGGCGCGGGGAAGAGACCCAGTACTTC	CASSPPGGRGEETQYF
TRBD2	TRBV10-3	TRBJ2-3	TGTGCCACCGGACTAGCGGGGGGCTTTAGCACAGATACGCAGTATTTT	CATGLAGGFSTDTQYF
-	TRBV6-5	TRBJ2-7	TGTGCCAGCAGTTACTCCGCGGCAGGGGACTCCTACGAGCAGTACTTC	CASSYSAAGDSYEQYF
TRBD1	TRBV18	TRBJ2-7	TGTGCCAGCTCCATCTTATTCCGGGACAGGACCGCCGAGCAGTACTTC	CASSILFRDRTAEQYF
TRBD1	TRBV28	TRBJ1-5	TGTGCCAGCAGTTTAAGTTTGAAGGGGGCAGGAGGCAATCAGCCCCAGCATTTT	CASSLSLKGAGGNQPQHF
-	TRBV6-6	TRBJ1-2	TGTGCCAGCAGTTCCCGGGGTGGGGGGAACTATGGCTACACCTTC	CASSSRGGGNYGYTF
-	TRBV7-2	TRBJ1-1	TGTGCCAGCAGCTTTTCCCCCCCGGGCACTGAAGCTTTCTTT	CASSFSPPGTEAFF